What follows are 15 T cell receptor beta chains derived from one specimen sequenced in a study of prognosis after radiotherapy for stage I lung cancer. The authors amplified TCR beta CDR3 from genomic DNA using two-round multiplex PCR. It was primers specific to each TRBV and TRBJ gene that first-round PCR used. MiXCR, run by TCRdb on the multiplex PCR reads, gives a single entry per CDR3 protein. The sample has about 21,000 distinct CDR3 sequences; approximately 43% are singletons. The source was PBMCs, collected before or after stereotactic body radiation therapy (not recorded which). These TCRs come from a donor over 45 with non-small cell lung cancer.

This clonotype was seen many times. This sequence joins TRBV12-3 or TRBV12-4 and TRBJ1-1; D gene uncertain. The CDR3 is 15 residues long. V was trimmed by 2 bases and J by 1 base, leaving 11 bases between them. The CDR3 DNA sequence: TGTGCCAGCAGTTTATCTTTTTGGGAGAACACTGAAGCTTTCTTT. Residues: CASSLSFWENTEAFF.

This clonotype was recorded many times. The chain has TRBV3-1 and TRBJ1-1; 7 bases agree with TRBD1. V gave up 5 bases and J gave up 4 bases; unmatched junction bases: 4. The germline gives CDR1 LGHDT, CDR2 YNNKEL (reference sequence). CDR3 length: 13 residues. CDR3 residues: CASSGYRGTEAFF. Written as DNA, the CDR3 is TGTGCCAGCAGCGGATACAGGGGCACTGAAGCTTTCTTT.

The chain links TRBV20-1 to TRBJ2-1; 11 nucleotides match TRBD2. V was pared by 0 bases and J by 7 bases, with 5 bases of the junction left unmatched. The CDR3 loop spans 15 amino acids. The germline gives CDR1 DFQATT, CDR2 SNEGSKA (reference sequence). This CDR3 is CSARDTSGRENEQFF. Written as DNA, the CDR3 is TGCAGTGCTAGAGATACTAGCGGGAGAGAAAATGAGCAGTTCTTC.

In this sample, this clonotype turned up many times. The rearrangement uses TRBV28 and TRBJ1-5; D remains unclear. Deletions cut 5 bases from V and 4 bases from J, with 12 bases between. Germline lookup yields CDR1 MDHEN and CDR2 SYDVKM. The CDR3 is 14 residues long. The CDR3 reads CASSPPRGNQPQHF. CDR3 coding DNA: TGTGCCAGCAGTCCCCCTCGGGGAAATCAGCCCCAGCATTTT.

This clonotype occurred many times. This sequence joins TRBV27 and TRBJ1-6; D may be TRBD1 (5 bases). Trimming pared 6 bases from V and 0 bases from J, leaving 12 bases between. From germline, CDR1 is MNHEY and CDR2 SMNVEV (reference sequence). The CDR3 loop spans 16 amino acids. CDR3 sequence (DNA): TGTGCCAGCAGCAGACAGACAAGCTCCTATAATTCACCCCTCCACTTT. This sequence encodes CASSRQTSSYNSPLHF.

The chain couples TRBV19 to TRBJ2-7; 9 bases line up with TRBD1. In germline, CDR1 is LNHDA, CDR2 SQIVND (reference sequence). This CDR3 spans 14 amino acids. V dropped 4 bases and J dropped 1; count of bases not matched to a gene: 2. For the CDR3, the DNA is TGTGCCAGTAGTAAGGGGACAGGGTCCTACGAGCAGTACTTC. It is translated as CASSKGTGSYEQYF.

The table lists this clonotype with many counts. The J gene is TRBJ2-7, the V gene TRBV12-3 or TRBV12-4; 9 bases agree with TRBD1. This CDR3 spans 15 amino acids. The V segment lost 6 bases and the J segment 4 bases; nucleotides outside the gene matches: 10. The CDR3 DNA is TGTGCCAGCAGCCTTCCGGGACAGGGTCGGTACGAGCAGTACTTC. Translation gives CASSLPGQGRYEQYF.

As to this clonotype: A far bigger clonotype differs at one base, so this is likely a read error. The chain joins TRBV6-9 to TRBJ2-5, with D maybe TRBD2 (6 bases). The CDR3 runs to 15 residues. V was shortened by 4 bases and J by 4 bases, with 16 bases between the two germline ends. Germline V lookup: CDR1 MNHGY, CDR2 SVAAGI. The CDR3 nucleotides are TGTGCCAGCAGTTGGAGGGCTAGCGTGGGAGAGACCCAGTACTTC. This gives the protein CASSWRASVGETQYF.

The V call is TRBV28, the J call TRBJ2-7; 7 bases fit TRBD2. J lost 1 base, V lost 4 bases, and 1 base had no gene match. CDR3 length: 13 residues. In germline, CDR1 is MDHEN, CDR2 SYDVKM. The CDR3 coding sequence is TGTGCCAGCAGTTCAGCGGGATCCTACGAGCAGTACTTC. Its protein is CASSSAGSYEQYF.

This clonotype was picked up one time. The chain employs TRBV5-1 and TRBJ1-2; tentative D call: TRBD1 (6 bases). In germline, CDR1 is SGHRS, CDR2 YFSETQ. The CDR3 covers 14 residues. Trimming shortened V by 2 bases and J by 4 bases, and 12 bases separated the two germline ends. This CDR3 is CASSFMTGAYGYTF. DNA of the CDR3: TGCGCCAGCAGCTTCATGACAGGAGCCTATGGCTACACCTTC.

This clonotype was picked up a small number of times. A far larger clone is one nucleotide away, so this likely arose from a read error. The chain uses TRBV6-2 or TRBV6-3 and TRBJ2-5, with 10 bases fitting TRBD2. The J call may not be correct, given that the DNA end is closer to TRBJ2-1. CDR1 is MNHEY and CDR2 is SVGEGT in the germline V gene. This CDR3 has 15 residues. The CDR3 region is CASSEWSSGSDEQFF. The DNA for the CDR3 is TGTGCCAGCAGTGAATGGTCTAGCGGGAGTGATGAGCAGTTCTTC.

As concerns this clonotype: An end of the junction differs from the germline gene, which may be a read error. This chain connects TRBV19 to TRBJ2-6; D not certain. This CDR3 has 17 residues. CDR1 is LNHDA, CDR2 SQIVND, per germline (reference sequence). This chain's CDR3 is CASSRTQSDSGANVLTF. The CDR3 DNA sequence: TGTGCCAGTAGTAGGACCCAATCCGACTCTGGTGCCAACGTCCTGACTTTC. Using reference TRBV19 and TRBJ2-6 for the parts outside the CDR3, the full variable domain is DGGITQSPKYLFRKEGQNVTLSCEQNLNHDAMYWYRQDPGQGLRLIYYSQIVNDFQKGDIAEGYSVSREKKESFPLTVTSAQKNPTAFYLCASSRTQSDSGANVLTFGAGSRLTVL.

The J gene is TRBJ2-1, the V gene TRBV15; 8 bases match TRBD1. In germline, CDR1 is LNHNV, CDR2 YYDKDF (reference sequence). The CDR3 has 15 amino acids. The ends lost 3 bases at V and 8 bases at J; junction bases unmatched: 9. CDR3 sequence: CATSSQGAGLDEQFF. Here the CDR3 DNA reads TGTGCCACCAGCAGTCAGGGGGCAGGCCTGGATGAGCAGTTCTTC.

V usage is TRBV10-3 and J usage is TRBJ2-3, with D possibly matching TRBD2 (5 bases). Germline V lookup: CDR1 ENHRY, CDR2 SYGVKD. The CDR3 has 15 amino acids. V lost 6 bases and J 1 base, leaving 14 bases between the germline ends. This CDR3 reads CAISPGLVGTDTQYF. The CDR3 DNA is TGTGCCATCAGCCCCGGACTCGTGGGCACAGATACGCAGTATTTT.

This chain connects TRBV6-5 to TRBJ1-1; TRBD1 matches 8 bases. V shed 4 bases, J shed 0 bases, and the junction held 4 bases outside the gene matches. Germline CDR1 is MNHEY and CDR2 is SVGAGI. CDR3 length equals 15 residues. CDR3 nucleotides: TGTGCCAGCAGTTCCCTGGACAGGGTGAACACTGAAGCTTTCTTT. It is translated as CASSSLDRVNTEAFF.